This TCR beta chain was captured in a study of Ad26.COV2.S vaccination and SARS-CoV-2 variants (dated by TCRdb to the early 2020s). For the wider study: Vaccine-arm donors were drawn from COV1001, a multicentre, randomized, double-blind, placebo-controlled phase I-IIa trial of Ad26.COV2.S in healthy adults. Investigators remained blinded to trial group allocation during experiments and outcome assessment. Trial participants were randomized into five groups of five, in which low-dose or high-dose Ad26.COV2.S was given once or twice, or placebo was given on both occasions. The specificity and breadth of SARS-CoV-2-reactive T cell receptors after Ad26.COV2.S vaccination were assessed by TCRbeta repertoire sequencing. The TCR-sequenced set comprised approximately 32 samples: approximately 20 Ad26.COV2.S vaccine recipients, 5 placebo recipients and 8 SARS-CoV-2 convalescent individuals. Dosing of Ad26.COV2.S was intramuscular, at either 5x10^10 or 1x10^11 viral particles, delivered as one shot or as two shots spaced 56 days apart.

TCRbeta CDR3 regions were sequenced with the immunoSEQ Assay. After extraction, genomic DNA underwent amplification by bias-controlled multiplex PCR, followed by high-throughput sequencing. Concerning the study's data processing: To quantify the absolute abundance of each unique TCRbeta CDR3 region, sequences were collapsed and filtered. Usable DNA was measured by amplifying reference genes present in all nucleated cells, and TCRbeta template counts were normalized to that usable DNA to estimate T cell fraction. Repertoire TCRs were annotated as SARS-CoV-2-specific when V gene, CDR3 amino acid sequence and J gene were exactly matched to a known reactive TCR set. The reference SARS-CoV-2 TCR set was obtained from MIRA and was filtered for enrichment in COVID-19-positive ImmuneCODE repertoires, whereby public or cross-reactive TCRs were removed. Drawing on the MIRA antigens, annotated TCRs were analysed further at the level of specific ORF or position within ORF. Breadth was defined as the number of annotated unique rearrangements divided by the total number of unique productive rearrangements, and depth was defined as the summed frequency of the annotated unique rearrangements. Two-sided Wilcoxon rank-sum tests were applied when comparing TCR breadth between groups. Entries here come from immuneACCESS through TCRdb and include only in-frame sequences with V and J called. Some clones fail to appear in such tables; in the studies checked, an unresolved V gene covers under half of the shortfall, and the cause of the remainder is unknown. The V and J calls and clone size were taken over from that table, and D and trimming were inferred from the DNA. Across this sample there are approximately 460,000 clones, with approximately 90% seen only once. Of the sample, about 1.5% falls within the top ten clones.

Comments on this clone: The antigen it recognizes is unknown. Per-nucleotide qualities are absent, and no much larger clonotype sits a single base away.

Results the study describes overall, beyond this receptor: The authors noted that total T cell responses may have been underestimated by the TCR breadth and depth analyses. After vaccination, spike-specific CD8+ and CD4+ T cell responses were reported to show substantial breadth. Higher spike-specific TCR breadth was observed in Ad26.COV2.S recipients than in placebo recipients (P = 0.0014). Vaccine and placebo recipients had similar non-spike TCR breadth, a finding consistent with the vaccine containing only spike. The study lacked the statistical power to compare responses across vaccine doses or regimens.

The sample's treatment or condition label is to be understood as: 15 to 20 received Ad26.COV2.S at low or high dose, single or two shots; about 5 received placebo; per-sample allocation not given. For vaccine and placebo recipients, the sequenced repertoires came from samples collected on day 63 after the first injection. Cohort 1b enrolled 25 adults aged 18-55 years at a single site in Boston, USA, between 29 July and 7 August 2020. Ad26.COV2.S consisted of a replication-incompetent adenovirus type 26 vector by which a prefusion-stabilized SARS-CoV-2 spike protein from the original Wuhan strain was expressed. The germline V gene (reference sequence) yields LNHDA for CDR1 and SQIVND for CDR2. Deletion took 3 bases off V and 2 bases off J, with a span of 13 bases between the germline ends. From the cysteine up to the phenylalanine, the CDR3 has a length of 15 residues. Of all the DNA, just the CDR3 is kept, 45 bases in frame from base 1.

The receptor comes from a person aged 18 to 65 who received the Ad26.COV2.S COVID-19 vaccine or a placebo. The material was peripheral blood, obtained in a trial of Ad26.COV2.S vaccine versus placebo. Recombination connected TRBV19 to TRBJ1-2, with no D gene named confidently. The nucleotide sequence reads TGTGCCAGTAGTATTAAGGGAGGGCGGAACTATGGCTACACCTTC. Translated, this gives CASSIKGGRNYGYTF.